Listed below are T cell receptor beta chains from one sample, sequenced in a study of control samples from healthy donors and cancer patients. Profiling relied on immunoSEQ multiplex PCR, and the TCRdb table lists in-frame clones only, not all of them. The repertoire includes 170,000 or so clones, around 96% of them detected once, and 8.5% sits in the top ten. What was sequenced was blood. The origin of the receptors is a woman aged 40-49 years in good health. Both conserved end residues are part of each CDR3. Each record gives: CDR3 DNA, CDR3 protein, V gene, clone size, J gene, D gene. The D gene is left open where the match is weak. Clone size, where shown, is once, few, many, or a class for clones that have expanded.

CDR3 DNA: TGTGCCAGCAGCCAAGTTCCCAGGCAGTGGCCTTACTATGGCTACACCTTC
CDR3 protein: CASSQVPRQWPYYGYTF
V gene: TRBV4-2
clone size: -
J gene: TRBJ1-2
D gene: -

CDR3 DNA: TGCAGTGGAAGGAGGAACACTGAAGCTTTCTTT
CDR3 protein: CSGRRNTEAFF
V gene: TRBV20-1
clone size: -
J gene: TRBJ1-1
D gene: -

CDR3 DNA: TGCGCCAGCAGCTCGGACCTACAGGGGAACTCAATATATGGCTACACCTTC
CDR3 protein: CASSSDLQGNSIYGYTF
V gene: TRBV5-1
clone size: once
J gene: TRBJ1-2
D gene: TRBD1

CDR3 DNA: TGTGCCAGCCGCTTCCAAGCAGGGTTTGGCAATGAGCAGTTCTTC
CDR3 protein: CASRFQAGFGNEQFF
V gene: TRBV6-5
clone size: -
J gene: TRBJ2-1
D gene: -

CDR3 DNA: TGTGCCAGCAGTCTTTGGGCTCTTCAGCCCCAGCATTTT
CDR3 protein: CASSLWALQPQHF
V gene: TRBV12-3/TRBV12-4
clone size: once
J gene: TRBJ1-5
D gene: -

CDR3 DNA: TGTGCCAGCAGCTTACCACCTAGCGGATACGAGCAGTACTTC
CDR3 protein: CASSLPPSGYEQYF
V gene: TRBV7-2
clone size: -
J gene: TRBJ2-7
D gene: TRBD2

CDR3 DNA: TGTGCCAGCTCACTCTCCCCGGGGACGAACACTGAAGCTTTCTTT
CDR3 protein: CASSLSPGTNTEAFF
V gene: TRBV18
clone size: -
J gene: TRBJ1-1
D gene: -

CDR3 DNA: TGTGCCAGCAGCAAGGGTGGGACAGGGGGCACTGGAAACACCATATATTTT
CDR3 protein: CASSKGGTGGTGNTIYF
V gene: TRBV7-8
clone size: -
J gene: TRBJ1-3
D gene: TRBD1

CDR3 DNA: TGTGCCAGTAGTGGGTTGGAGACAGGCGCACGTCAGCCCCAGCATTTT
CDR3 protein: CASSGLETGARQPQHF
V gene: TRBV19
clone size: few
J gene: TRBJ1-5
D gene: -

CDR3 DNA: TGTGCCAGCAGTGAAATGGCGGCGAACACCGGGGAGCTGTTTTTT
CDR3 protein: CASSEMAANTGELFF
V gene: TRBV6-1
clone size: -
J gene: TRBJ2-2
D gene: -

CDR3 DNA: TGTGCCAGCAGTTCAGGGGGGGACGGCCAGAACTATGGCTACACCTTC
CDR3 protein: CASSSGGDGQNYGYTF
V gene: TRBV6-2/TRBV6-3
clone size: -
J gene: TRBJ1-2
D gene: TRBD1

CDR3 DNA: TGTGCCAGCAGTTACGTGGGGGGACGCACCGGGGAGCTGTTTTTT
CDR3 protein: CASSYVGGRTGELFF
V gene: TRBV6-5
clone size: -
J gene: TRBJ2-2
D gene: -

CDR3 DNA: TGCGCCAGCAGCCAGGTGGACTCGGGGGGAGATACGCAGTATTTT
CDR3 protein: CASSQVDSGGDTQYF
V gene: TRBV4-3
clone size: -
J gene: TRBJ2-3
D gene: TRBD2

CDR3 DNA: TGCGCCAGCAGCTTGGGAGCCCAGGTACGGGGCCGATACAATGAGCAGTTCTTC
CDR3 protein: CASSLGAQVRGRYNEQFF
V gene: TRBV5-1
clone size: -
J gene: TRBJ2-1
D gene: -

CDR3 DNA: TGTGCCAGCAGCGTTTTGGGGGGGGCCGTCCACGAGCAGTACTTC
CDR3 protein: CASSVLGGAVHEQYF
V gene: TRBV9
clone size: -
J gene: TRBJ2-7
D gene: -

CDR3 DNA: TGTGCCAGCAGTGAAGTCCGGGTGAGGCCTAACACTGAAGCTTTCTTT
CDR3 protein: CASSEVRVRPNTEAFF
V gene: TRBV2
clone size: -
J gene: TRBJ1-1
D gene: -

CDR3 DNA: TGTGCCAGTAGTAGGGACATTGGGACTGAAGCTTTCTTT
CDR3 protein: CASSRDIGTEAFF
V gene: TRBV19
clone size: -
J gene: TRBJ1-1
D gene: -

CDR3 DNA: TGTGCCAGCATCCGGACTGGGCAGGGGGAGCAGTACTTC
CDR3 protein: CASIRTGQGEQYF
V gene: TRBV7-9
clone size: -
J gene: TRBJ2-7
D gene: -

CDR3 DNA: TGCGCCAGCAGTTATATCGTGGGGGGCGCAGACACTGAAGCTTTCTTT
CDR3 protein: CASSYIVGGADTEAFF
V gene: TRBV5-1
clone size: -
J gene: TRBJ1-1
D gene: -

CDR3 DNA: TGTGCCAGCCATCGGACAGGACCCTACGAGCAGTACTTC
CDR3 protein: CASHRTGPYEQYF
V gene: TRBV27
clone size: -
J gene: TRBJ2-7
D gene: TRBD1

CDR3 DNA: TGTGCCAGCAGCCCGGTTAAGGAGACTCCCCATGCGCAGTACTTC
CDR3 protein: CASSPVKETPHAQYF
V gene: TRBV5-6
clone size: -
J gene: TRBJ2-7
D gene: -

CDR3 DNA: TGTGCCAGCAGCCCAATCAGTCGCAATTCACCCCTCCACTTT
CDR3 protein: CASSPISRNSPLHF
V gene: TRBV3-1/TRBV3-2
clone size: -
J gene: TRBJ1-6
D gene: -

CDR3 DNA: TGCGCCAGCAGCCAGGGGGCGCGTGAAAAACTGTTTTTT
CDR3 protein: CASSQGAREKLFF
V gene: TRBV4-3
clone size: -
J gene: TRBJ1-4
D gene: -

CDR3 DNA: TGTGCCAGCAACCCCAGGGGGCTGGGAAACATTCAGTACTTC
CDR3 protein: CASNPRGLGNIQYF
V gene: TRBV2
clone size: -
J gene: TRBJ2-4
D gene: TRBD1

CDR3 DNA: TGTGCCAGCAGCCAACCCGTGGGCGAGCAGTACTTC
CDR3 protein: CASSQPVGEQYF
V gene: TRBV7-8
clone size: -
J gene: TRBJ2-7
D gene: -

CDR3 DNA: TGTGCCAGCTCACCAACGACAGATACGCAGTATTTT
CDR3 protein: CASSPTTDTQYF
V gene: TRBV18
clone size: -
J gene: TRBJ2-3
D gene: -

CDR3 DNA: TGTGCCAGCAGCCATGTTGCTGGGGACGAGCAGTACTTC
CDR3 protein: CASSHVAGDEQYF
V gene: TRBV7-3
clone size: -
J gene: TRBJ2-7
D gene: -

CDR3 DNA: TGTGCCAGCAGCTTTAGCGGGGGGAACTACGAGCAGTACTTC
CDR3 protein: CASSFSGGNYEQYF
V gene: TRBV7-2
clone size: once
J gene: TRBJ2-7
D gene: TRBD2

CDR3 DNA: TGTGCCAGCAGCCAAGGGGTCGGTGGGGGCTATGGCTACACCTTC
CDR3 protein: CASSQGVGGGYGYTF
V gene: TRBV14
clone size: -
J gene: TRBJ1-2
D gene: -